The rows below give T cell receptor beta chains drawn from one sample of a study of spatial heterogeneity in lung cancer. MiXCR, applied by TCRdb to the 5' RACE reads, yields one record per CDR3 protein. The repertoire has some 10,000 distinct CDR3 sequences, 21% of them found once; the top ten carry around two fifths. The sequenced sample was PBMCs, obtained at follow-up. These receptors came from a male donor with early-stage non-small cell lung cancer. The CDR3 runs from the conserved cysteine through the conserved F or W. Fields, in order: J gene, CDR3 length, V gene, clone size, D gene, CDR3 protein, CDR3 DNA. D genes are given only for firm matches. Rows may omit the clone size; those that give it use once, few, many or a size class.

J gene: TRBJ2-3; CDR3 length: 17; V gene: TRBV11-2; clone size: .; D gene: TRBD2; CDR3 protein: CASSLVGLAGHTDTQYF; CDR3 DNA: TGTGCCAGCAGCTTAGTGGGGCTAGCGGGGCACACAGATACGCAGTATTTT
J gene: TRBJ1-2; CDR3 length: 14; V gene: TRBV12-3/TRBV12-4; clone size: few; D gene: TRBD1; CDR3 protein: CASSYGRGPYGYTF; CDR3 DNA: TGTGCCAGCAGTTACGGCAGGGGGCCATATGGCTACACCTTC
J gene: TRBJ2-7; CDR3 length: 12; V gene: TRBV5-5; clone size: .; D gene: .; CDR3 protein: CASSRDTLAQYF; CDR3 DNA: TGTGCCAGCAGCCGGGACACCTTGGCGCAGTACTTC
J gene: TRBJ2-5; CDR3 length: 15; V gene: TRBV25-1; clone size: .; D gene: .; CDR3 protein: CASSAWDPSQETQYF; CDR3 DNA: TGTGCCAGCAGTGCCTGGGACCCAAGCCAAGAGACCCAGTACTTC
J gene: TRBJ2-5; CDR3 length: 13; V gene: TRBV20-1; clone size: few; D gene: .; CDR3 protein: CSARDPAVETQYF; CDR3 DNA: TGCAGTGCTAGAGATCCGGCGGTTGAGACCCAGTACTTC
J gene: TRBJ2-3; CDR3 length: 13; V gene: TRBV3-1; clone size: many; D gene: .; CDR3 protein: CASSGGTVDTQYF; CDR3 DNA: TGTGCCAGCAGCGGGGGGACCGTAGATACGCAGTATTTT
J gene: TRBJ2-4; CDR3 length: 12; V gene: TRBV6-2/TRBV6-3; clone size: .; D gene: .; CDR3 protein: CASEGAKNIQYF; CDR3 DNA: TGTGCCAGCGAGGGAGCCAAAAACATTCAGTACTTC
J gene: TRBJ2-2; CDR3 length: 15; V gene: TRBV7-8; clone size: medium-sized; D gene: .; CDR3 protein: CASSARGRGAGELFF; CDR3 DNA: TGTGCCAGCAGCGCCCGCGGCAGGGGGGCCGGGGAGCTGTTTTTT
J gene: TRBJ1-1; CDR3 length: 15; V gene: TRBV10-3; clone size: .; D gene: TRBD1; CDR3 protein: CAIRQGTFVNTEAFF; CDR3 DNA: TGTGCCATCCGACAGGGGACATTCGTGAACACTGAAGCTTTCTTT
J gene: TRBJ1-6; CDR3 length: 15; V gene: TRBV6-2/TRBV6-3; clone size: few; D gene: .; CDR3 protein: CASRTLDISDSPLHF; CDR3 DNA: TGTGCCAGCAGAACACTCGACATCTCTGATTCACCCCTCCACTTT
J gene: TRBJ1-6; CDR3 length: 15; V gene: TRBV5-4; clone size: medium-sized; D gene: TRBD1; CDR3 protein: CASSYYDRVSSPLHF; CDR3 DNA: TGTGCCAGCAGCTATTACGACAGGGTCAGTTCACCCCTCCACTTT
J gene: TRBJ2-2; CDR3 length: 13; V gene: TRBV3-1; clone size: few; D gene: .; CDR3 protein: CASSLSNTGELFF; CDR3 DNA: TGTGCCAGCAGCCTTTCGAACACCGGGGAGCTGTTTTTT
J gene: TRBJ2-7; CDR3 length: 15; V gene: TRBV15; clone size: few; D gene: .; CDR3 protein: CATSRDSVAGGEQYF; CDR3 DNA: TGTGCCACCAGCAGAGATAGTGTGGCAGGTGGGGAGCAGTACTTC
J gene: TRBJ2-7; CDR3 length: 13; V gene: TRBV7-8; clone size: many; D gene: .; CDR3 protein: CASSPPYSYEQYF; CDR3 DNA: TGTGCCAGCAGCCCTCCCTATTCCTACGAGCAGTACTTC
J gene: TRBJ2-2; CDR3 length: 16; V gene: TRBV24-1; clone size: medium-sized; D gene: TRBD1; CDR3 protein: CATSDSGQGATGELFF; CDR3 DNA: TGTGCCACCAGTGATTCGGGACAGGGGGCAACCGGGGAGCTGTTTTTT
J gene: TRBJ1-1; CDR3 length: 12; V gene: TRBV2; clone size: few; D gene: .; CDR3 protein: CASQTGPTEAFF; CDR3 DNA: TGTGCCAGCCAGACGGGGCCCACTGAAGCTTTCTTT
J gene: TRBJ2-5; CDR3 length: 15; V gene: TRBV4-2; clone size: .; D gene: .; CDR3 protein: CASSQERGNEETQYF; CDR3 DNA: TGTGCCAGCAGCCAAGAAAGGGGTAACGAAGAGACCCAGTACTTC